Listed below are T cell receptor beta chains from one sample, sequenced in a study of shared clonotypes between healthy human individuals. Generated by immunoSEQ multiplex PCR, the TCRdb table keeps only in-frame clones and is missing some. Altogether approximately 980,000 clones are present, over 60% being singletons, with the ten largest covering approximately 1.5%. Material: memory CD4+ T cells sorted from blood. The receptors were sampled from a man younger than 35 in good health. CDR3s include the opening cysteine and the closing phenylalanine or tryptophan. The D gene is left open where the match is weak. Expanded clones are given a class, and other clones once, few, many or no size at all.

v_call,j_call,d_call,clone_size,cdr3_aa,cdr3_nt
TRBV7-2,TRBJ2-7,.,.,CASSFSGFYEQYF,TGTGCCAGCAGCTTTAGCGGTTTCTACGAGCAGTACTTC
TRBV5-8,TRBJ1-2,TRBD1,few,CASSDRTGANYGYTF,TGTGCCAGCAGTGACCGGACAGGGGCTAACTATGGCTACACCTTC
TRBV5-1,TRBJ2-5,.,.,CASTGDETQYF,TGCGCCAGCACCGGGGACGAGACCCAGTACTTC
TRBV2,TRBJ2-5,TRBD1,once,CASSPDRGHGETQYF,TGTGCCAGCAGTCCCGACAGGGGTCATGGTGAGACCCAGTACTTC
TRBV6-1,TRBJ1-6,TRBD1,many,CCTGVESPLHF,TGTTGTACAGGGGTTGAGTCACCCCTCCACTTT
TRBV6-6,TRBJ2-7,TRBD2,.,CASSRDYSYEQYF,TGTGCCAGCAGTCGGGACTACAGCTACGAGCAGTACTTC
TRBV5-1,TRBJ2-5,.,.,CASSLGGRGQETQYF,TGCGCCAGCAGCTTGGGGGGCCGGGGGCAAGAGACCCAGTACTTC
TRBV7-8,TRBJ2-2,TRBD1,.,CASSLGQGATGELFF,TGTGCCAGCAGCCTAGGACAGGGAGCCACCGGGGAGCTGTTTTTT
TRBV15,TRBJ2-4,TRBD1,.,CATSAGGTGRDIQYF,TGTGCCACCAGCGCCGGGGGGACAGGGCGGGACATTCAGTACTTC
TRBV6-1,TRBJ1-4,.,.,CASSESGHRNEKLFF,TGTGCCAGCAGTGAATCGGGACACCGGAATGAAAAACTGTTTTTT
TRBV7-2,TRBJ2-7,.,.,CASRGAYEQYF,TGTGCCAGCCGGGGAGCGTACGAGCAGTACTTC
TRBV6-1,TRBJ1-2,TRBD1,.,CASNPGGGNNYGYTF,TGTGCCAGCAACCCAGGGGGCGGGAATAACTATGGCTACACCTTC
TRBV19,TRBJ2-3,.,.,CASSTPEVSTDTQYF,TGTGCCAGTAGTACCCCCGAGGTGAGCACAGATACGCAGTATTTT
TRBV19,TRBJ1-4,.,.,CASSTSGSSNEKLFF,TGTGCCAGTAGCACCTCTGGCTCATCTAATGAAAAACTGTTTTTT
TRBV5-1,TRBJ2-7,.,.,CASSLGQGSYEQYF,TGCGCCAGCAGCTTGGGGCAGGGTTCTTACGAGCAGTACTTC
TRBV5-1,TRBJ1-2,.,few,CASSLSSYGYTF,TGCGCCAGCAGCTTGTCAAGTTATGGCTACACCTTC
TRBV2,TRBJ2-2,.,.,CASSVGTGELFF,TGTGCCAGCAGTGTAGGTACCGGGGAGCTGTTTTTT
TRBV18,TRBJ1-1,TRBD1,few,CASSERQGTEAFF,TGTGCCAGCTCAGAGAGACAGGGCACTGAAGCTTTCTTT
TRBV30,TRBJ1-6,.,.,CAWRGHIVGSPLHF,TGTGCCTGGAGGGGCCATATAGTCGGTTCACCCCTCCACTTT
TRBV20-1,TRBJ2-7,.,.,CSASGREEQYF,TGCAGTGCTAGCGGGAGAGAGGAGCAGTACTTC
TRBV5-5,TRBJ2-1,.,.,CASSLEMEVQFF,TGTGCCAGCAGCCTGGAAATGGAGGTGCAGTTCTTC
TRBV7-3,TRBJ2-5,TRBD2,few,CASSSQAGRRETQYF,TGTGCCAGCAGCTCTCAAGCGGGGCGAAGAGAGACCCAGTACTTC
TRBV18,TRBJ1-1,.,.,CASSPRTENTEAFF,TGTGCCAGCTCACCCCGGACCGAGAACACTGAAGCTTTCTTT
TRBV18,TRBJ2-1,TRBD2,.,CASSPGFGGGNEQFF,TGTGCCAGCTCACCGGGCTTCGGGGGAGGGAATGAGCAGTTCTTC